The clone carrying this T cell receptor (beta chain) was observed many times. Its target is not known. The sample originates from a study of T cells in Graves' hyperthyroidism and ophthalmopathy. General study results and limits: Most expanded thyroid clonotypes above 0.001 also appeared in blood. Ophthalmopathy and stable hyperthyroidism were told apart by a 13 V-J model.

Subjects aged 18 to 65 presented with newly diagnosed hyperthyroidism of less than 2 months' duration. From 8.5 to 10 ml of fresh peripheral blood, PBMCs were isolated. The CDR3 is 14 residues long. V gave up 6 bases and J gave up 4 bases, with 15 bases separating them. The germline gives CDR1 MGHDK, CDR2 SYGVNS. Amplification of TCR beta CDR3 regions was performed using RNA transcripts as template. HTBI primers were used for first-round RT-PCR of the TCR CDR3. TCRdb re-called the multiplex PCR reads with MiXCR, one entry per CDR3 protein. The data show around 720,000 distinct CDR3 sequences, 35% seen once.

This chain links TRBV25-1 with TRBJ1-2; tentative D call: TRBD1 (6 bases). The clonotype was recovered from a middle-aged woman with Graves' hyperthyroidism. The sample taken for sequencing was blood. This CDR3 is CASSPIRGAYGYTF. CDR3 nucleotides: TGTGCCAGCAGCCCGATTAGGGGGGCCTATGGCTACACCTTC.